Below, one T cell receptor beta chain is given with its context. Its specificity is not known. The V and J ends lost 8 bases and 0 bases respectively, with 23 bases between them. The CDR3 runs to 17 residues. Germline assignment: CDR1 DFQATT and CDR2 SNEGSKA (reference sequence). The data are from a study of blood T cells in healthy people across ages. Study-wide results and caveats: Investigators treated diversity estimates from one million T cells as underestimates. TCR beta diversity, measured per million T cells, fell in a roughly linear way with age. Naive T cell percentage and TCR beta diversity correlated strongly.

Every donor contributed roughly 10 milliliters of peripheral blood by blood draw. It was with a sample-barcoded 5' primer and a J-beta primer mix that a second PCR of about 6 to 12 cycles was run. TCRdb independently ran MiXCR on the 5' RACE reads; one entry per CDR3 protein. This sample carries 650,000 to 950,000 distinct CDR3 sequences, under 45% of them seen once, and the ten largest clones take about a fifth. This TCR came from a man between 60 and 75 years old in good health. The chain couples TRBV20-1 to TRBJ2-4; D is perhaps TRBD1 or TRBD2 (5 bases each). Sequencing was performed on blood. CDR3 nucleotide sequence: TGCAGTACTTTATCTTCCCGGGACCCCTTAGCCAAAAACATTCAGTACTTC. It encodes CSTLSSRDPLAKNIQYF.